These 32 T cell receptor beta chains originate from one sample sequenced in a study of response to subunit inactivated influenza vaccine. TCRdb passed the RT-PCR reads through MiXCR, listing each CDR3 protein once. The sample carries approximately 230,000 distinct CDR3 sequences, more than 9% recorded once. The sample here was non-naive T cells sorted from PBMCs, taken 14 to 15 days before vaccination. Every receptor here comes from a man aged 45 to 65 who received an inactivated influenza vaccine.

The chain recombines TRBV11-2 with TRBJ2-3, with 11 bases that match TRBD2. V was pared by 4 bases and J by 0 bases, with 9 bases of the junction left unmatched. Germline-derived CDR1 and CDR2 are SGHAT and FQNNGV. The CDR3 is made up of 18 amino acids. The CDR3 nucleotides are TGTGCCAGCAGCTCGGGACTAGCGGTAATATCTAGCACAGATACGCAGTATTTT. Encoded protein: CASSSGLAVISSTDTQYF.

There are many counts of this clonotype. This chain connects TRBV9 to TRBJ2-1; 9 bases map to TRBD1. This CDR3 has 18 amino acids. With 0 bases clipped from V and 4 bases from J, the junction kept 11 bases outside the gene matches. Germline V gene lookup returns CDR1 SGDLS and CDR2 YYNGEE. The CDR3 coding sequence is TGTGCCAGCAGCGTAGGGGGTTCGGGACAGGGAGGATACAATGAGCAGTTCTTC. It yields the protein CASSVGGSGQGGYNEQFF.

V usage is TRBV20-1 and J usage is TRBJ1-2, with D possibly TRBD1 on 5 matching bases. Germline-derived CDR1 and CDR2 are DFQATT and SNEGSKA (reference sequence). The CDR3 has 13 residues. V lost 2 bases, J lost 4 bases, and 11 bases lay in between. The CDR3 is CSARQTASYGYTF. The CDR3 DNA sequence: TGCAGTGCTAGACAGACAGCTTCCTATGGCTACACCTTC.

This clonotype was detected a few times. The chain carries TRBV30 and TRBJ1-5; D is possibly TRBD1 (6 bases). The CDR3 is 14 residues long. Germline-derived CDR1 and CDR2 are GTSNPN and SVGIG (reference sequence). Deletions cut 1 base from V and 6 bases from J, with 13 bases between. CDR3 protein: CAWSGTALGQPQHF. The CDR3 DNA is TGTGCCTGGAGTGGGACAGCTCTGGGTCAGCCCCAGCATTTT.

This rearrangement joins TRBV20-1 to TRBJ2-1; TRBD2 matches 15 bases. This CDR3 is 18 amino acids long. Germline V gene data show CDR1 as DFQATT and CDR2 as SNEGSKA (reference sequence). V was pared by 5 bases and J by 0 bases, with 8 bases of the junction left unmatched. The CDR3 region is CSAPGLAGGRGSYNEQFF. The CDR3 nucleotides read TGCAGTGCTCCCGGACTAGCGGGGGGGCGGGGCTCCTACAATGAGCAGTTCTTC.

In this sample, this clonotype turned up many times. This chain links TRBV29-1 with TRBJ1-1; a possible D gene is TRBD1 (5 bases). Germline values: CDR1 SQVTM, CDR2 ANQGSEA. Trimming pared 3 bases from V and 1 base from J, leaving 9 bases between. The CDR3 spans 13 residues. The CDR3 region is CSVEGQGNTEAFF. CDR3 coding DNA: TGCAGCGTTGAGGGTCAGGGGAACACTGAAGCTTTCTTT.

This clonotype appeared many times. The rearrangement links TRBV29-1 to TRBJ2-2; the match to TRBD2 covers 14 bases. Germline V lookup: CDR1 SQVTM, CDR2 ANQGSEA. V lost 7 bases, J lost 6 bases, and 7 bases stayed unmatched. This CDR3 contains 15 residues. CDR3 in amino acids: CSAQTSGRASGELFF. The CDR3 DNA reads as TGCAGCGCCCAGACTAGCGGGAGGGCCTCCGGGGAGCTGTTTTTT.

The table lists this clonotype with a few counts. This chain joins TRBV7-9 and TRBJ2-2; tentatively, D is TRBD2 (5 bases). Trimming removed 3 bases at V and 5 bases at J, with 13 bases between. CDR3 length: 15 amino acids. Germline CDR1 and CDR2: SEHNR and FQNEAQ (reference sequence). For the CDR3, the DNA is TGTGCCAGCAGCTTCTACACTAGTTGGACCGGGGAGCTGTTTTTT. This translates into CASSFYTSWTGELFF.

The genes are TRBV6-5 and TRBJ2-5; 14 nucleotides match TRBD2. The CDR3 is made up of 15 amino acids. The trim removed 4 bases at V and 6 bases at J, leaving 4 bases unmatched. Germline CDR1 is MNHEY and CDR2 is SVGAGI. The CDR3 DNA follows: TGTGCCAGCAGTTCCGGGACTAGCGGGAGAAAGACCCAGTACTTC. This translates into CASSSGTSGRKTQYF.

This clonotype was detected many times. This rearrangement joins TRBV2 to TRBJ2-1, with D maybe TRBD1 (6 bases). With 6 bases removed from V and 6 bases from J, the gap between germline ends came to 15 bases. Per germline, CDR1 SNHLY and CDR2 FYNNEI. This CDR3 spans 14 amino acids. The CDR3 nucleotides are TGTGCCAGCAGGGGGGCCTCGGGGTCCAATGAGCAGTTCTTC. It specifies CASRGASGSNEQFF.

The chain carries TRBV20-1 and TRBJ2-5; D is unclear. The CDR3 has 15 residues. The germline gives CDR1 DFQATT, CDR2 SNEGSKA (reference sequence). Trimming cost V 2 bases and J 1 base, with 14 bases left between them. The CDR3 sequence is CSARTGQWVQETQYF. In nucleotides, the CDR3 is TGCAGTGCTAGAACCGGCCAGTGGGTCCAAGAGACCCAGTACTTC.

The chain employs TRBV11-2 and TRBJ2-7, with D unclear. Per germline, CDR1 SGHAT and CDR2 FQNNGV. V shed 4 bases and J shed 3 bases, with 10 bases lying between them. This CDR3 has 13 amino acids. As DNA, the CDR3 is TGTGCCAGCAGCTCCAGCCGGCTCTACGAGCAGTACTTC. Residues: CASSSSRLYEQYF. The full variable domain, rest sourced from reference TRBV11-2 and TRBJ2-7, is EAGVAQSPRYKIIEKRQSVAFWCNPISGHATLYWYQQILGQGPKLLIQFQNNGVVDDSQLPKDRFSAERLKGVDSTLKIQPAKLEDSAVYLCASSSSRLYEQYFGPGTRLTVT.

The rearrangement uses TRBV5-1 and TRBJ1-1; unclear D gene. Between the trimmed V and J ends, which lost 7 bases and 2 bases, there was a span of 15 bases. Germline V gives CDR1 SGHRS, CDR2 YFSETQ. The CDR3 has 14 residues. The CDR3 sequence is CASSLGRSNTEAFF. Written as DNA, the CDR3 is TGCGCCAGCTCCCTAGGCAGGTCCAACACTGAAGCTTTCTTT.

This clonotype has just a few counts. This rearrangement joins TRBV5-8 to TRBJ1-5, with D possibly being TRBD1 (6 bases). This CDR3 has 15 amino acids. The germline gives CDR1 SGHTS, CDR2 YDEGEE. The ends were cut back, 1 base at V and 4 bases at J, with 12 bases in the middle. CDR3 residues: CASSLLQGQNQPQHF. The CDR3 DNA sequence: TGTGCCAGCAGCTTGTTACAGGGTCAGAATCAGCCCCAGCATTTT.

This clonotype was counted a few times. This sequence joins TRBV24-1 and TRBJ1-1; TRBD1 agrees at 10 bases. The CDR3 spans 13 residues. Germline V CDR1 and CDR2: KGHDR, SFDVKD. V lost 7 bases, J lost 8 bases, and 6 bases stayed unmatched. This chain's CDR3 is CATRGQGGPEAFF. CDR3 coding DNA: TGTGCCACCAGAGGACAGGGGGGGCCCGAAGCTTTCTTT.

This rearrangement joins TRBV9 to TRBJ2-3, with 14 bases identical to TRBD2. The CDR3 totals 15 residues. The germline CDR1 and CDR2 sequences are SGDLS and YYNGEE. With 3 bases clipped from V and 4 bases from J, the junction kept 1 base outside the gene matches. In DNA form, the CDR3 reads TGTGCCAGCAGCGGGACTAGCGGGGGGCCAGATACGCAGTATTTT. Translated, it gives CASSGTSGGPDTQYF. Variable domain in full (rest from reference TRBV9 and TRBJ2-3): DSGVTQTPKHLITATGQRVTLRCSPRSGDLSVYWYQQSLDQGLQFLIQYYNGEERAKGNILERFSAQQFPDLHSELNLSSLELGDSALYFCASSGTSGGPDTQYFGPGTRLTVL.

In its sample, this clonotype was seen a few times. The CDR3 bases are TGCGCCAGCAGCTCCAGCCGGGACAGGGCCCCCTACGAGCAGTACTTC. Translating it yields CASSSSRDRAPYEQYF. The chain employs TRBV5-1 and TRBJ2-7; 9 positions agree with TRBD1. Per the germline V gene, CDR1 is SGHRS and CDR2 is YFSETQ. The J segment lost 2 bases and the V segment lost 3 bases, leaving 9 bases of the junction unmatched. CDR3 length: 16 amino acids.

This chain links TRBV7-8 with TRBJ2-7; 9 nucleotides align to TRBD2. This CDR3 has 16 residues. V lost 5 bases to trimming and J lost 0 bases; unmatched junction nucleotides: 8. CDR1 and CDR2 from the germline V gene are SGHVS and FQNEAQ. This CDR3 is CASSPLAGAGSYEQYF. CDR3 DNA sequence: TGTGCCAGCAGCCCATTAGCGGGAGCGGGCTCCTACGAGCAGTACTTC.

This clonotype has only a few counts. The chain combines TRBV29-1 with TRBJ2-2, with 8 bases aligning to TRBD2. Germline assignment: CDR1 SQVTM and CDR2 ANQGSEA. CDR3 size: 14 residues. V lost 8 bases to trimming and J lost 2 bases; unmatched junction nucleotides: 7. In DNA form, the CDR3 reads TGCAGCATATATAGCGGGATTAACACCGGGGAGCTGTTTTTT. This sequence encodes CSIYSGINTGELFF.

There are many counts of this clonotype. V gene TRBV20-1 combines with J gene TRBJ1-5; D remains ambiguous. CDR3 size: 13 residues. From germline, CDR1 is DFQATT and CDR2 SNEGSKA (reference sequence). V was clipped by 4 bases and J by 6 bases, with 13 bases between them. CDR3 in amino acids: CSANQRVTQPQHF. The CDR3, as DNA: TGCAGTGCTAATCAACGGGTCACTCAGCCCCAGCATTTT.

The rearrangement links TRBV12-3 or TRBV12-4 to TRBJ2-7, with 8 nucleotides matching TRBD2. The CDR3 is made up of 15 amino acids. J gave up 0 bases and V 6 bases, and 7 bases lay outside the gene matches. CDR3 protein: CASSSTSGSSYEQYF. For the CDR3, the DNA is TGTGCCAGCAGCTCAACTAGCGGAAGCTCCTACGAGCAGTACTTC.

This clonotype was picked up many times. Written as DNA, the CDR3 is TGTGCCATCAGTGAAACCGGGACAGCTAGAAATGGCTATGGCTACACCTTC. This sequence encodes CAISETGTARNGYGYTF. This chain links TRBV10-3 with TRBJ1-2; 7 bases align to TRBD1. The CDR3 has 17 residues. With V trimmed by 3 bases and J by 4 bases, 14 bases remained unmatched. Germline V gene sequence: CDR1 ENHRY, CDR2 SYGVKD.

At least ten counts were recorded for this clonotype. This sequence joins TRBV20-1 and TRBJ1-2; unclear D gene. The V gene's germline CDR1 is DFQATT and CDR2 SNEGSKA (reference sequence). The length of the CDR3 is 13 residues. Trimming removed 5 bases at V and 2 bases at J, with 12 bases between. The CDR3 protein is CSAYAPDNYGYTF. Here the CDR3 DNA reads TGCAGTGCTTACGCCCCCGACAACTATGGCTACACCTTC.

This clonotype showed up just a few times. The chain combines TRBV6-5 with TRBJ1-2, with TRBD1 matching 9 bases. The CDR3 runs 16 residues. Trimming at V came to 2 bases and at J to 4 bases, leaving 8 bases not matched to a gene. Germline CDR1 is MNHEY and CDR2 is SVGAGI. CDR3 region: CASSYTQQGATYGYTF. DNA for the CDR3: TGTGCCAGCAGTTACACCCAACAGGGGGCGACCTATGGCTACACCTTC.

This clonotype was picked up many times. The chain combines TRBV15 with TRBJ2-7, with D tentatively TRBD2 (6 bases). There are 13 residues in the CDR3. Germline CDR1 reads LNHNV; CDR2 reads YYDKDF (reference sequence). With 0 bases removed from V and 4 bases from J, the gap between germline ends came to 7 bases. The CDR3 protein is CATSREGGYEQYF. The DNA of the CDR3 is TGTGCCACCAGCAGAGAGGGGGGATACGAGCAGTACTTC.

V usage is TRBV5-6 and J usage is TRBJ2-1, with D perhaps TRBD1 (7 bases). The germline gives CDR1 SGHDT, CDR2 YYEEEE. V shed 7 bases and J shed 6 bases, with 17 bases lying between them. CDR3 length: 14 amino acids. This CDR3 is CASSWGAGGNEQFF. CDR3 nucleotides: TGTGCCAGCTCCTGGGGGGCAGGGGGCAATGAGCAGTTCTTC. The full variable domain, its missing parts supplied by reference TRBV5-6 and TRBJ2-1, is DAGVTQSPTHLIKTRGQQVTLRCSPKSGHDTVSWYQQALGQGPQFIFQYYEEEERQRGNFPDRFSGHQFPNYSSELNVNALLLGDSALYLCASSWGAGGNEQFFGPGTRLTVL.

The J gene is TRBJ2-3, the V gene TRBV12-3 or TRBV12-4, with TRBD2 matching 12 bases. Trimming at V came to 3 bases and at J to 1 base, leaving 17 bases not matched to a gene. The CDR3 has 21 residues. CDR3 in DNA: TGTGCCAGCAGTTTTCAGAACTCGAGACTAGCGGGGGTTTCAGGCACAGATACGCAGTATTTT. Protein sequence: CASSFQNSRLAGVSGTDTQYF.

The chain uses TRBV30 and TRBJ1-5; D uncertain. The germline V gene encodes CDR1 GTSNPN and CDR2 SVGIG (reference sequence). The CDR3 length is 16 residues. Deletions cut 0 bases from V and 2 bases from J, with 14 bases between. The CDR3 sequence: CAWSVRVSGGNQPQHF. The CDR3 region has the DNA TGTGCCTGGAGTGTACGAGTCAGTGGGGGCAATCAGCCCCAGCATTTT.

At least ten counts were recorded for this clonotype. The genes are TRBV5-6 and TRBJ2-5; D perhaps matches TRBD1 (6 bases). The V gene lost 5 bases and the J gene lost 5 bases, with 16 bases spanning the gap. Germline CDR1 and CDR2: SGHDT and YYEEEE. The CDR3 is 14 amino acids. The CDR3 is CASRPNTGSETQYF. As DNA, the CDR3 is TGTGCCAGCAGACCGAATACAGGGTCCGAGACCCAGTACTTC.

This rearrangement joins TRBV11-3 to TRBJ2-3; D is unclear. V was shortened by 6 bases and J by 3 bases, with 7 bases between the two germline ends. This CDR3 has 12 amino acids. The germline V gene has CDR1 SGHNT and CDR2 YENEEA. The chain's CDR3 is CASRGGTDTQYF. For the CDR3, the DNA is TGTGCCAGCAGGGGTGGTACAGATACGCAGTATTTT.

This clonotype was seen many times. V is TRBV9 and J is TRBJ2-1, with D perhaps matching TRBD1 or TRBD2 (5 bases each). V was cut by 4 bases and J by 9 bases, with 11 bases left in between. Germline V gives CDR1 SGDLS, CDR2 YYNGEE. The CDR3 runs to 12 residues. CDR3 protein: CASSSNGGEQFF. The DNA of the CDR3 is TGTGCCAGCAGCTCCAATGGGGGTGAGCAGTTCTTC.

This clonotype was recorded a few times. The chain carries TRBV5-4 and TRBJ2-3; a weak D match, TRBD2 (5 bases). Germline assignment: CDR1 SGHNT and CDR2 YYREEE (reference sequence). V lost 9 bases and J lost 7, with 18 bases in between. The CDR3 loop spans 13 amino acids. The CDR3 reads CATTGLGLNTQYF. The CDR3 bases are TGTGCCACCACGGGATTGGGCCTGAATACGCAGTATTTT.